Each of the 17 T cell receptor beta chains below was sequenced from the same sample in a study of post-analysis software for immune sequencing data. Study-wide findings and caveats: Roughly 5 TRBV segments occurring more often in patients than controls included TRBV5-6, TRBV5-1 and TRBV20-1.

These receptors have no identified antigens. Built from TCR beta cDNA, the libraries had unique molecular identifiers in them. TCRdb independently ran MiXCR on the PCR reads; one entry per CDR3 protein. The table records under 650,000 distinct CDR3 sequences, 44% of them present only once. Material for sequencing was blood. The receptors originated from a girl under 18 with multiple sclerosis.

This clonotype has a handful of counts. The chain joins TRBV29-1 to TRBJ2-3; no firm D call. Trimming took 4 bases from V and 6 from J, leaving 14 bases between them. This CDR3 has 13 amino acids. Germline values: CDR1 SQVTM, CDR2 ANQGSEA. The CDR3 loop reads CSVAGRPADTQYF. The DNA of the CDR3 is TGCAGCGTTGCCGGTCGACCGGCGGATACGCAGTATTTT.

This chain uses TRBV11-2 with TRBJ2-1; 7 bases agree with TRBD2. CDR1 and CDR2 from the germline V gene are SGHAT and FQNNGV. V shed 0 bases, J shed 1 base, and the junction held 12 bases outside the gene matches. The length of the CDR3 is 19 residues. CDR3 residues: CASSLEGSERGSSYNEQFF. CDR3 nucleotide sequence: TGTGCCAGCAGCTTAGAGGGGTCTGAGCGGGGAAGTTCCTACAATGAGCAGTTCTTC. The whole variable domain, filled in from reference TRBV11-2 and TRBJ2-1, reads EAGVAQSPRYKIIEKRQSVAFWCNPISGHATLYWYQQILGQGPKLLIQFQNNGVVDDSQLPKDRFSAERLKGVDSTLKIQPAKLEDSAVYLCASSLEGSERGSSYNEQFFGPGTRLTVL.

The gene calls are TRBV12-3 or TRBV12-4 and TRBJ2-7; D is uncertain. This CDR3 region has 14 residues. Trimming stripped 2 bases from V and 5 bases from J, with 13 bases between. CDR3 DNA sequence: TGTGCCAGCAGTTTACGGCTCCTAAGGGACGAGCAGTACTTC. It codes for CASSLRLLRDEQYF.

This chain connects TRBV24-1 to TRBJ2-1, with 8 bases that match TRBD2. The CDR3 length is 16 residues. V was pared by 2 bases and J by 7 bases, with 9 bases of the junction left unmatched. CDR1 is KGHDR and CDR2 is SFDVKD in the germline V gene. This chain's CDR3 is CATSDSLAGRLNEQFF. The DNA for the CDR3 is TGTGCCACCAGTGATTCTTTAGCGGGACGACTAAATGAGCAGTTCTTC.

CDR3 region: CAISGTSGSNEQFF. DNA of the CDR3: TGTGCCATCAGCGGGACTAGCGGGAGCAATGAGCAGTTCTTC. V usage is TRBV10-3 and J usage is TRBJ2-1; 14 bases fit TRBD2. The germline V gene has CDR1 ENHRY and CDR2 SYGVKD. The CDR3 has 14 residues. Losses at the gene ends were 6 bases for V and 6 bases for J; bases not matched to a gene: 1.

In DNA, the CDR3 is TGTGCCATCAGCAATCAGGGGACCACAGATACGCAGTATTTT. It encodes CAISNQGTTDTQYF. This sequence joins TRBV10-3 and TRBJ2-3; the D gene is possibly TRBD1 (6 bases). Looked up from germline, CDR1 is ENHRY and CDR2 is SYGVKD. The CDR3 is 14 amino acids. V lost 6 bases to trimming and J lost 2 bases, with 12 bases between them.

This clonotype was found a few times. The chain is built from TRBV12-3 or TRBV12-4 and TRBJ2-3; 10 nucleotides align to TRBD2. Trimming took 6 bases from V and 11 from J; bases not matched to a gene: 5. The length of the CDR3 is 12 residues. This CDR3 is CASSPLAGKQYF. The DNA for the CDR3 is TGTGCCAGCAGCCCACTAGCGGGAAAGCAGTATTTT.

This clonotype turned up a few times. This rearrangement joins TRBV6-5 to TRBJ1-2; D gene unclear. Germline CDR1 is MNHEY and CDR2 is SVGAGI. V lost 4 bases and J lost 2, with 11 bases in between. The CDR3 is made up of 14 amino acids. The CDR3 reads CASSSKAGNYGYTF. The CDR3 region has the DNA TGTGCCAGCAGTTCAAAAGCCGGAAACTATGGCTACACCTTC.

This clonotype has just a few counts. V usage is TRBV20-1 and J usage is TRBJ2-5; TRBD1 is a possible D gene (6 bases). The V end lost 1 base, the J end lost 13 bases, and 28 bases lay between the germline ends. Looked up from germline, CDR1 is DFQATT and CDR2 is SNEGSKA (reference sequence). The CDR3 is 16 amino acids. This chain's CDR3 is CSARAAVGQTLSDWYF. The CDR3 coding sequence is TGCAGTGCTAGAGCGGCCGTCGGACAGACACTTTCCGACTGGTACTTC.

CDR3 protein: CASSSGGGQPQHF. The CDR3 DNA follows: TGTGCCAGCAGTTCAGGGGGAGGACAGCCCCAGCATTTT. The chain carries TRBV12-3 or TRBV12-4 and TRBJ1-5; 7 nucleotides agree with TRBD1. CDR3 length: 13 residues. The J segment lost 7 bases and the V segment lost 4 bases, leaving 4 bases of the junction unmatched.

The chain joins TRBV7-2 to TRBJ2-1; D is unclear. Germline-derived CDR1 and CDR2 are SGHTA and FQGNSA. Trimming cost V 1 base and J 6 bases, with 10 bases left between them. CDR3 length equals 14 residues. The chain's CDR3 is CASSLGFQSNEQFF. In DNA, the CDR3 is TGTGCCAGCAGCTTAGGATTTCAGAGCAATGAGCAGTTCTTC.

The J gene is TRBJ2-5, the V gene TRBV2; D is uncertain. Trimming removed 4 bases at V and 1 base at J, with 13 bases between. Per the germline V gene, CDR1 is SNHLY and CDR2 is FYNNEI. The CDR3 has 15 residues. The CDR3 bases are TGTGCCAGCAGTGTCCAAGCGAATCCCCAAGAGACCCAGTACTTC. Its translation is CASSVQANPQETQYF.

The chain uses TRBV9 and TRBJ2-1; D not resolved. Germline CDR1 and CDR2: SGDLS and YYNGEE. The CDR3 consists of 14 residues. Trimming cost V 0 bases and J 4 bases, with 8 bases left between them. The DNA of the CDR3 is TGTGCCAGCAGCGTAGAAGCTCAATACAATGAGCAGTTCTTC. Encoded protein: CASSVEAQYNEQFF.

The chain joins TRBV5-5 to TRBJ2-1; TRBD2 aligns across 9 bases. Trimming cost V 3 bases and J 9 bases; bases outside gene matches: 16. CDR1 and CDR2 (germline): SGHKS, YYEKEE (reference sequence). The CDR3 spans 17 residues. For the CDR3, the DNA is TGTGCCAGCAGCTCACTTGAGAGGTTGCGGGAGGGGGGTGAGCAGTTCTTC. Translation gives CASSSLERLREGGEQFF.

CDR3 in DNA: TGCGCCAGCAGCTTAGGGGGCTCGACATATGAAGCTTTCTTT. Translated, it gives CASSLGGSTYEAFF. The genes are TRBV5-1 and TRBJ1-1; 7 bases line up with TRBD1. Germline V lookup: CDR1 SGHRS, CDR2 YFSETQ. The V and J ends lost 2 bases and 7 bases, in that order; junction bases with no gene match: 8. This CDR3 is built from 14 residues.

This clonotype was picked up one time. The chain couples TRBV15 to TRBJ2-7; D is unclear. Between the trimmed V and J ends, which lost 4 bases and 5 bases, there was a span of 12 bases. Germline V gene lookup returns CDR1 LNHNV and CDR2 YYDKDF (reference sequence). The CDR3 runs 13 residues. CDR3: CATSNSLGNEQYF. The CDR3, as DNA: TGTGCCACCAGCAACTCCCTAGGGAACGAGCAGTACTTC.

The genes are TRBV7-6 and TRBJ2-3, with 8 nucleotides matching TRBD1. Germline V gene sequence: CDR1 SGHVS, CDR2 FNYEAQ. The V and J ends lost 4 bases and 4 bases, in that order; junction bases with no gene match: 7. The CDR3 length is 15 residues. CDR3 amino acids: CASSSYRGFADTQYF. Written as DNA, the CDR3 is TGTGCCAGCAGCTCTTACAGGGGGTTCGCAGATACGCAGTATTTT.